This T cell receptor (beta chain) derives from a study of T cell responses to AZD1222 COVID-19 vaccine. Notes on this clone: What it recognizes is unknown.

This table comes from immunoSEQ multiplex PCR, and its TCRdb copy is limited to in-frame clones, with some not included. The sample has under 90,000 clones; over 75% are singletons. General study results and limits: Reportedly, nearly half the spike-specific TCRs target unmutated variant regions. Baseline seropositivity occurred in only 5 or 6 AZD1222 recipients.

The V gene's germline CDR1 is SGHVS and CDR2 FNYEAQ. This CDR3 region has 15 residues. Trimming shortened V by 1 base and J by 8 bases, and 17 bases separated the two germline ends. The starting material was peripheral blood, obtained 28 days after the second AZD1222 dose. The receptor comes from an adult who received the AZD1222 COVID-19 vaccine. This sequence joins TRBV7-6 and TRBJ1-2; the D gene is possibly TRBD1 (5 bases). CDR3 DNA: TGTGCCAGCAGCTTAGGGGGAACAGGAGTAGTAGGCTACACCTTC. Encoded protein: CASSLGGTGVVGYTF.